The rows below give T cell receptor beta chains drawn from one sample of a study of regulatory T cells in long-lasting Graves disease. One entry per CDR3 protein results from TCRdb running MiXCR on the multiplex PCR reads. The table has 700,000 or so distinct CDR3 sequences, 25% to 35% seen once. The sequences come from peripheral blood mononuclear cells (PBMCs), collected when the disease was refractory, from a patient treated with antithyroid drugs. The receptor source for this set is a female donor with Graves disease. CDR3s include the opening cysteine and the closing phenylalanine or tryptophan. D genes are given only for firm matches. Expanded clones get a size class; other rows say once, few or many, or leave the size out.

.,TRBV28,TRBJ1-1,many,CASSPPSPNTEAFF,TGTGCCAGCAGTCCTCCCTCGCCGAACACTGAAGCTTTCTTT
TRBD2,TRBV9,TRBJ2-7,.,CASSVRAGGNYEQYF,TGTGCCAGCAGCGTTAGAGCGGGAGGGAACTACGAGCAGTACTTC
.,TRBV5-1,TRBJ1-1,once,CASSLNTGMNTEAFF,TGCGCCAGCAGCTTGAACACAGGGATGAACACTGAAGCTTTCTTT
TRBD2,TRBV12-3/TRBV12-4,TRBJ2-7,many,CASSLAGASYEQYF,TGTGCCAGCAGCTTAGCGGGGGCTTCCTACGAGCAGTACTTC
.,TRBV11-2,TRBJ1-1,.,CASSLDFPSTGEAFF,TGTGCCAGCAGCTTAGATTTCCCATCGACAGGTGAAGCTTTCTTT
.,TRBV5-4,TRBJ1-1,.,CASSPGGAENTEAFF,TGTGCCAGCAGCCCAGGCGGGGCCGAGAACACTGAAGCTTTCTTT
.,TRBV6-1,TRBJ2-2,.,CASSTGLQNTGELFF,TGTGCCAGCAGTACCGGACTGCAGAACACCGGGGAGCTGTTTTTT
.,TRBV30,TRBJ2-7,few,CAWSVGGQAEQYF,TGTGCCTGGAGTGTGGGAGGTCAGGCCGAGCAGTACTTC
.,TRBV13,TRBJ2-5,many,CASSAVDEVQYF,TGTGCCAGCAGCGCCGTGGATGAGGTCCAGTACTTC
.,TRBV30,TRBJ2-1,.,CAWRSGYEQFF,TGTGCCTGGAGGTCCGGCTATGAGCAGTTCTTC
.,TRBV28,TRBJ1-2,few,CASTQFGHTTVPGYTF,TGTGCCAGCACCCAATTTGGCCATACGACAGTTCCCGGCTACACCTTC
.,TRBV15,TRBJ1-5,once,CATRRSGPSNQPQHF,TGTGCCACCAGGAGGAGCGGACCTAGCAATCAGCCCCAGCATTTT
TRBD1,TRBV19,TRBJ1-4,.,CAGSLTGTGDEKLFF,TGTGCCGGTAGTCTCACCGGGACAGGGGACGAAAAACTGTTTTTT
.,TRBV5-1,TRBJ2-7,.,CASSWGSGPLEQYF,TGCGCCAGCAGCTGGGGGTCAGGGCCCCTCGAGCAGTACTTC
TRBD1,TRBV2,TRBJ2-7,few,CALDKGTGRSEQYF,TGTGCCCTCGATAAGGGGACAGGTCGGTCCGAGCAGTACTTC
.,TRBV11-2,TRBJ2-7,few,CASSILTGAYEQYF,TGTGCCAGCAGCATACTTACAGGAGCCTACGAGCAGTACTTC
TRBD2,TRBV12-3/TRBV12-4,TRBJ2-7,.,CASSSGGGDPYEQYF,TGTGCCAGCAGTTCCGGGGGGGGGGACCCCTACGAGCAGTACTTC
.,TRBV19,TRBJ1-6,.,CASSIDWRQGSPLHF,TGTGCCAGTAGTATAGATTGGCGACAAGGGTCACCCCTCCACTTT
TRBD1,TRBV28,TRBJ1-2,few,CASSYLDWGQNYGYTF,TGTGCCAGCAGTTACCTTGACTGGGGACAGAACTATGGCTACACCTTC
.,TRBV11-2,TRBJ2-7,few,CASSLLGGSILNEQYF,TGTGCCAGCAGCTTACTCGGGGGCTCCATCCTCAACGAGCAGTACTTC
TRBD1,TRBV19,TRBJ1-1,few,CASSIWGTGEDFF,TGTGCCAGTAGTATTTGGGGGACAGGGGAGGATTTCTTT
TRBD1,TRBV5-1,TRBJ2-7,few,CASSSSTGSSYEQYF,TGCGCCAGCAGCTCCTCGACAGGGAGCTCCTACGAGCAGTACTTC
.,TRBV3-1,TRBJ2-5,.,CASSQDRGGIIETQYF,TGTGCCAGCAGCCAAGATCGTGGCGGGATCATAGAGACCCAGTACTTC
.,TRBV29-1,TRBJ1-2,.,CSAVRVQGYTF,TGCAGCGCTGTGCGAGTTCAGGGCTACACCTTC
TRBD1,TRBV12-3/TRBV12-4,TRBJ1-5,.,CASSLWTGGEEPQHF,TGTGCCAGCAGTTTATGGACAGGGGGTGAGGAGCCCCAGCATTTT
TRBD2,TRBV20-1,TRBJ2-7,few,CSALLAGGMYEQYF,TGCAGTGCACTACTAGCGGGAGGGATGTACGAGCAGTACTTC
.,TRBV12-3/TRBV12-4,TRBJ2-2,.,CASSPLGEGPFRTGELFF,TGTGCCAGCAGCCCCCTTGGCGAGGGCCCCTTTCGGACCGGGGAGCTGTTTTTT
TRBD1,TRBV29-1,TRBJ1-2,.,CSALTGGGSGYTF,TGCAGCGCCCTCACAGGGGGCGGGAGTGGCTACACCTTC
.,TRBV28,TRBJ1-2,many,CASSWGGYGYTF,TGTGCCAGCAGTTGGGGAGGGTACGGCTACACCTTC
.,TRBV30,TRBJ2-7,.,CAWKFVDEQYF,TGTGCCTGGAAGTTCGTGGACGAGCAGTACTTC
.,TRBV18,TRBJ1-5,few,CASSPNRVGNQPQHF,TGTGCCAGCTCACCAAACAGGGTTGGCAATCAGCCCCAGCATTTT
.,TRBV7-9,TRBJ1-4,few,CASSLREEKLFF,TGTGCCAGCAGCTTACGGGAGGAAAAACTGTTTTTT
.,TRBV7-9,TRBJ1-2,once,CASSWDTGYGYTF,TGTGCCAGCAGCTGGGACACTGGCTATGGCTACACCTTC
.,TRBV11-3,TRBJ2-5,many,CASSGGQETQYF,TGTGCCAGCAGCGGGGGGCAAGAGACCCAGTACTTC
.,TRBV11-3,TRBJ1-1,.,CASSLGDAEAFF,TGTGCCAGCAGCTTGGGGGACGCTGAAGCTTTCTTT
TRBD2,TRBV2,TRBJ2-2,many,CASSGLAGVPGELFF,TGTGCCAGCAGTGGTTTAGCGGGCGTCCCCGGGGAGCTGTTTTTT
.,TRBV9,TRBJ1-1,.,CASSVTGFNTEAFF,TGTGCCAGCAGCGTGACGGGTTTTAACACTGAAGCTTTCTTT
.,TRBV20-1,TRBJ2-2,.,CSARDRAVASNTGELFF,TGCAGTGCTAGAGACAGGGCGGTAGCCTCGAACACCGGGGAGCTGTTTTTT